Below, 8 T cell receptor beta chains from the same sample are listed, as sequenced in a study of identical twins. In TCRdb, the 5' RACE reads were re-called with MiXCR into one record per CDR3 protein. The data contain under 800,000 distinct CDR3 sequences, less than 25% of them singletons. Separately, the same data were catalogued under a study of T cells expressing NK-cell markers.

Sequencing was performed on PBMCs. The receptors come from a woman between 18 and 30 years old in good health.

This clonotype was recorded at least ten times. The DNA for the CDR3 is TGTGCCAGCAGTTACTCCGGGACTAGCGGCACAGATACGCAGTATTTT. Amino acid sequence: CASSYSGTSGTDTQYF. The chain recombines TRBV6-5 with TRBJ2-3, with 10 bases lining up with TRBD2. There are 16 residues in the CDR3. Germline CDR1 and CDR2: MNHEY and SVGAGI. The ends lost 0 bases at V and 1 base at J; junction bases unmatched: 1.

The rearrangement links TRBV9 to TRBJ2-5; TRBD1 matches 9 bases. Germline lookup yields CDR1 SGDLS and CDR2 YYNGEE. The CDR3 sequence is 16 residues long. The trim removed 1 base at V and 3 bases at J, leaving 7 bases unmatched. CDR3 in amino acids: CASSVRTGEVEETQYF. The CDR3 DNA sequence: TGTGCCAGCAGCGTAAGGACAGGGGAGGTAGAAGAGACCCAGTACTTC.

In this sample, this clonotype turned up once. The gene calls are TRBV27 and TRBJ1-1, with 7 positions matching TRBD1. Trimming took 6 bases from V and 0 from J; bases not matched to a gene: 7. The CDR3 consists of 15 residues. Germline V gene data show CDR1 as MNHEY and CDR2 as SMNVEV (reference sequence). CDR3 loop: CASSIKGAVNTEAFF. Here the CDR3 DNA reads TGTGCCAGCAGCATAAAGGGGGCGGTGAACACTGAAGCTTTCTTT.

The CDR3 protein is CASSLYGYTDTQYF. The CDR3 DNA reads as TGTGCCAGCAGTTTATACGGATACACAGATACGCAGTATTTT. The chain recombines TRBV12-3 or TRBV12-4 with TRBJ2-3; D is undetermined. V gave up 2 bases and J gave up 2 bases, with 8 bases separating them. The CDR3 totals 14 residues.

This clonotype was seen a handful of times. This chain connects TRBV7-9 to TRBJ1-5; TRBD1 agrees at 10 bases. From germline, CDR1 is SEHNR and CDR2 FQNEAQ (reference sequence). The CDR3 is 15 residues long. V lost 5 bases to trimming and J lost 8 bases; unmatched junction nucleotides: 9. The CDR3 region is CASSEGQGVWEPQHF. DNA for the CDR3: TGTGCCAGCAGCGAAGGACAGGGGGTATGGGAGCCCCAGCATTTT.

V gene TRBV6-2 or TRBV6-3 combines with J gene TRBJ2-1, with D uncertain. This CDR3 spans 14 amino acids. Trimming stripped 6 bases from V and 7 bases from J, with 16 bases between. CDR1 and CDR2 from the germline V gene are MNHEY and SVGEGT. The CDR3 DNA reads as TGTGCCAGCAGGTCTAGTGGTTCCCGAAATGAGCAGTTCTTC. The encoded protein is CASRSSGSRNEQFF.

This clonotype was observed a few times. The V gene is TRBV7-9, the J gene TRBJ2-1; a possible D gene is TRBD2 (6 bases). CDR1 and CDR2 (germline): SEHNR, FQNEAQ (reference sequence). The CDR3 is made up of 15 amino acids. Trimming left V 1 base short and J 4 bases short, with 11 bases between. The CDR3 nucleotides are TGTGCCAGCAGCTTAGACGGGGCGGGATACAATGAGCAGTTCTTC. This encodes CASSLDGAGYNEQFF.

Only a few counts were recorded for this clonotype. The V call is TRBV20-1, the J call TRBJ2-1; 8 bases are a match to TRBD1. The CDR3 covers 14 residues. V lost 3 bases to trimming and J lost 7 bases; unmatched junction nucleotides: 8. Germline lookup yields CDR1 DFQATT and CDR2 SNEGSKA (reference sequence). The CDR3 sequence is CSARRQGPRNEQFF. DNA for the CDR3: TGCAGTGCTAGGAGACAGGGGCCTAGGAATGAGCAGTTCTTC.